Listed below are T cell receptor beta chains from one sample, sequenced in a study of cytomegalovirus exposure and HLA in healthy donors. The protocol was immunoSEQ multiplex PCR, while the TCRdb copy is restricted to in-frame clones and leaves out a portion. This table has roughly 70,000 clones, approximately 97% appearing once. Sequencing was performed on PBMCs. These receptors originate from a woman under 30 in good health and CMV-seropositive. The CDR3 runs from the conserved cysteine through the conserved F or W. Each record gives: V gene, J gene, clone size, D gene, CDR3 protein, CDR3 DNA. The D gene is left open where the match is weak. Only some rows state a clone size, as once, few, many or a class for expanded clones.

v_gene: TRBV5-6
j_gene: TRBJ1-3
abundance: -
d_gene: -
CDR3aa: CASSHDSTGTIYF
CDR3nt: TGTGCCAGCAGCCACGACAGTACGGGCACCATATATTTT

v_gene: TRBV28
j_gene: TRBJ1-2
abundance: -
d_gene: -
CDR3aa: CASSSWGAKNGYTF
CDR3nt: TGTGCCAGCAGTTCCTGGGGCGCCAAGAATGGCTACACCTTC

v_gene: TRBV4-1
j_gene: TRBJ2-7
abundance: once
d_gene: TRBD2
CDR3aa: CASSQVGSGRASYEQYF
CDR3nt: TGCGCCAGCAGCCAAGTGGGGAGCGGGAGGGCCTCCTACGAGCAGTACTTC

v_gene: TRBV28
j_gene: TRBJ1-2
abundance: -
d_gene: TRBD1
CDR3aa: CASSSQPGQYYGYTF
CDR3nt: TGTGCCAGCAGTTCCCAACCGGGACAGTACTATGGCTACACCTTC

v_gene: TRBV7-3
j_gene: TRBJ2-1
abundance: -
d_gene: TRBD2
CDR3aa: CASSFRTSSYNEQFF
CDR3nt: TGTGCCAGCAGCTTCAGGACTAGCTCCTACAATGAGCAGTTCTTC

v_gene: TRBV5-6
j_gene: TRBJ2-3
abundance: -
d_gene: -
CDR3aa: CASSESSYAADTQYF
CDR3nt: TGTGCCAGCAGCGAGAGTAGTTATGCGGCAGATACGCAGTATTTT

v_gene: TRBV25-1
j_gene: TRBJ2-1
abundance: -
d_gene: TRBD2
CDR3aa: CASRGTSGLRYNEQFF
CDR3nt: TGTGCCAGCAGGGGGACTAGCGGATTGAGGTACAATGAGCAGTTCTTC

v_gene: TRBV9
j_gene: TRBJ2-1
abundance: -
d_gene: TRBD1
CDR3aa: CASSADRGRNEQFF
CDR3nt: TGTGCCAGCAGCGCAGACAGGGGGCGAAATGAGCAGTTCTTC

v_gene: TRBV7-2
j_gene: TRBJ2-1
abundance: -
d_gene: TRBD2
CDR3aa: CASSLGGGDEQFF
CDR3nt: TGTGCCAGCAGCTTAGGGGGAGGGGATGAGCAGTTCTTC

v_gene: TRBV5-1
j_gene: TRBJ1-2
abundance: -
d_gene: -
CDR3aa: CASSLKGDHLYGYTF
CDR3nt: TGCGCCAGCAGCTTGAAAGGAGACCACTTATATGGCTACACCTTC

v_gene: TRBV27
j_gene: TRBJ2-1
abundance: -
d_gene: -
CDR3aa: CASSSSDYNEQFF
CDR3nt: TGTGCCAGCAGTTCCTCAGATTACAATGAGCAGTTCTTC

v_gene: TRBV28
j_gene: TRBJ2-7
abundance: -
d_gene: -
CDR3aa: CASSINRVSSYEQYF
CDR3nt: TGTGCCAGCAGCATTAACCGGGTCAGCTCCTACGAGCAGTACTTC

v_gene: TRBV19
j_gene: TRBJ2-7
abundance: -
d_gene: TRBD1
CDR3aa: CASSLKAGTGSEQYF
CDR3nt: TGTGCCAGTAGTCTGAAGGCCGGGACAGGCAGCGAGCAGTACTTC

v_gene: TRBV7-9
j_gene: TRBJ2-3
abundance: -
d_gene: -
CDR3aa: CASSSDRSTDTQYF
CDR3nt: TGTGCCAGCAGCTCTGACAGGAGCACAGATACGCAGTATTTT

v_gene: TRBV28
j_gene: TRBJ2-1
abundance: -
d_gene: TRBD2
CDR3aa: CASSLSPRLAGTLNEQFF
CDR3nt: TGTGCCAGCAGTTTATCCCCTAGACTAGCTGGGACGCTCAATGAGCAGTTCTTC

v_gene: TRBV13
j_gene: TRBJ2-1
abundance: -
d_gene: TRBD2
CDR3aa: CASSPGLFRALNEQFF
CDR3nt: TGTGCCAGCAGCCCGGGACTATTTCGGGCCCTCAATGAGCAGTTCTTC

v_gene: TRBV11-1
j_gene: TRBJ2-7
abundance: -
d_gene: -
CDR3aa: CASSLHPRLEQYF
CDR3nt: TGTGCCAGCAGCCTCCACCCCAGGCTCGAGCAGTACTTC

v_gene: TRBV15
j_gene: TRBJ2-1
abundance: -
d_gene: TRBD1
CDR3aa: CAGPGQPYNEQFF
CDR3nt: TGTGCCGGACCGGGACAGCCCTACAATGAGCAGTTCTTC

v_gene: TRBV11-2
j_gene: TRBJ2-1
abundance: -
d_gene: TRBD2
CDR3aa: CASSLVPRGAYNEQFF
CDR3nt: TGTGCCAGCAGCTTAGTCCCCCGGGGGGCCTACAATGAGCAGTTCTTC

v_gene: TRBV9
j_gene: TRBJ2-3
abundance: -
d_gene: TRBD2
CDR3aa: CASSVVAAGSPDTQYF
CDR3nt: TGTGCCAGCAGCGTAGTGGCAGCGGGAAGCCCAGATACGCAGTATTTT

v_gene: TRBV11-1
j_gene: TRBJ2-1
abundance: -
d_gene: -
CDR3aa: CASSLDGLLYNEQFF
CDR3nt: TGTGCCAGCAGCTTAGATGGACTATTATACAATGAGCAGTTCTTC

v_gene: TRBV30
j_gene: TRBJ2-7
abundance: -
d_gene: TRBD2
CDR3aa: CACRGSGLSYEQYF
CDR3nt: TGTGCCTGTCGGGGTAGCGGGCTCAGCTACGAGCAGTACTTC

v_gene: TRBV7-9
j_gene: TRBJ1-4
abundance: -
d_gene: -
CDR3aa: CASSHRQGPNEKLFF
CDR3nt: TGTGCCAGCAGCCACAGGCAGGGTCCTAATGAAAAACTGTTTTTT

v_gene: TRBV9
j_gene: TRBJ1-6
abundance: -
d_gene: TRBD1
CDR3aa: CASSATGGNSPLHF
CDR3nt: TGTGCCAGCAGCGCGACAGGGGGTAATTCACCCCTCCACTTT

v_gene: TRBV19
j_gene: TRBJ2-5
abundance: once
d_gene: TRBD1
CDR3aa: CASSMRQGAETQYF
CDR3nt: TGTGCCAGTAGTATGAGACAGGGGGCCGAGACCCAGTACTTC

v_gene: TRBV10-3
j_gene: TRBJ1-2
abundance: -
d_gene: -
CDR3aa: CAISKDIPTTNYGYTF
CDR3nt: TGTGCCATCAGTAAGGACATCCCGACGACTAACTATGGCTACACCTTC

v_gene: TRBV6-4
j_gene: TRBJ1-4
abundance: -
d_gene: -
CDR3aa: CASSDSQQGNEKLFF
CDR3nt: TGTGCCAGCAGTGACTCACAGCAGGGGAATGAAAAACTGTTTTTT

v_gene: TRBV27
j_gene: TRBJ1-1
abundance: -
d_gene: -
CDR3aa: CASSSGQKNTEAFF
CDR3nt: TGTGCCAGCAGTTCAGGACAGAAGAACACTGAAGCTTTCTTT

v_gene: TRBV5-1
j_gene: TRBJ1-1
abundance: -
d_gene: -
CDR3aa: CASSLDYRVNTEAFF
CDR3nt: TGCGCCAGCAGCTTGGATTACAGGGTCAACACTGAAGCTTTCTTT